These 2 T cell receptor beta chains came from one sample sequenced in a study of T-cell reconstitution after alpha-beta-depleted transplantation in children. Using unique molecular identifiers, the investigators prepared the TCRbeta library. TCRdb independently ran MiXCR on the PCR reads; one entry per CDR3 protein. The table shows approximately 400,000 distinct CDR3 sequences, with approximately 10% occurring only once. The specimen was PBMCs from the stem cell graft donor, collected from the stem cell graft. These receptors were obtained from a human donor who donated a stem cell graft to a child with acute myeloid leukemia.

This clonotype was recorded only once. J is TRBJ2-3 and V is TRBV24-1, with 8 positions matching TRBD1. Germline V lookup: CDR1 KGHDR, CDR2 SFDVKD. The CDR3 contains 15 residues. V was clipped by 3 bases and J by 4 bases; unmatched bases: 5. The CDR3 spells CATSDVTGGSDTQYF. The CDR3 region has the DNA TGTGCCACCAGTGATGTTACAGGGGGTTCAGATACGCAGTATTTT.

The table lists this clonotype with a few counts. The chain uses TRBV6-2 or TRBV6-3 and TRBJ1-2; no reliable D call. There are 11 residues in the CDR3. V lost 6 bases to trimming and J lost 8 bases, with 10 bases between them. CDR1 and CDR2 from the germline V gene are MNHEY and SVGEGT. CDR3 sequence reads: CASSTKAGYTF. CDR3 sequence (DNA): TGTGCCAGCAGCACCAAAGCGGGCTACACCTTC.